This note documents a single TCR beta chain sequence. Its antigen remains unidentified. This record comes from a study of blood T cells in healthy people across ages. For the second PCR, which ran for about 7 to 12 cycles, a sample-barcoded 5' primer and a J-beta primer mix were used. TCRdb re-called the 5' RACE reads through MiXCR, storing one row per CDR3 protein. The repertoire holds 1.2 million to 1.5 million distinct CDR3 sequences, almost 60% seen once, with over 5% in the top ten. Study-wide points: Roughly linearly, TCR beta diversity per million T cells fell as age increased. Conclusively comparing naive with antigen-experienced cells was impossible with unsorted PBMCs. Long-lived donors carried more naive CD4+ cells and greater diversity than aged donors.

Germline V CDR1 and CDR2: KGHSH, LQKENI. The length of the CDR3 is 14 residues. Healthy Caucasian individuals from Russia aged 6 to 90 were enrolled as donors. This sequence originates from a man aged 18-30 years in good health. The material sequenced was blood. The chain uses TRBV18 and TRBJ2-4; D gene uncertain. TRBJ2-7 explains the end of the DNA better; the J call may be wrong. As DNA, the CDR3 is TGTGCCAGCTCACCGTCCGAACAGATATACGAGCAGTACTTC. This translates into CASSPSEQIYEQYF.